Presented here are 9 T cell receptor beta chains from one specimen sequenced in a study of blood T cell repertoires in COVID-19. Profiling relied on immunoSEQ multiplex PCR, and the TCRdb table lists in-frame clones only, not all of them. Of 250,000 to 350,000 clones in the sample, around 90% are singletons; the top ten hold about 2.4%. What was sequenced was PBMCs or T cells enriched from blood (not recorded which). Receptors were obtained from a man aged 55 to 69 who had recovered from COVID-19.

The chain employs TRBV5-4 and TRBJ2-7, with unresolved D. V was cut by 5 bases and J by 2 bases, with 17 bases left in between. Germline lookup yields CDR1 SGHNT and CDR2 YYREEE (reference sequence). This CDR3 has 15 amino acids. The CDR3 DNA reads as TGTGCCAGCAGTCGACCTGCGGAAAACCCCTACGAGCAGTACTTC. This translates into CASSRPAENPYEQYF.

The rearrangement links TRBV6-2 or TRBV6-3 to TRBJ1-2; the match to TRBD1 covers 9 bases. Germline CDR1 and CDR2: MNHEY and SVGEGT. The junction had 13 bases not matched to a gene; V was cut back by 4 bases and J by 4 bases. CDR3 size: 17 residues. The chain's CDR3 is CASSSPGQGVGGYGYTF. The CDR3 DNA reads as TGTGCCAGCAGTTCACCGGGACAGGGAGTAGGTGGCTATGGCTACACCTTC.

The chain couples TRBV4-1 to TRBJ2-1; TRBD2 matches 10 bases. V trimming: 0 bases; J trimming: 0 bases; junction bases outside the gene matches: 8. CDR1 is MGHRA and CDR2 is YSYEKL in the germline V gene. The CDR3 spans 19 residues. This chain's CDR3 is CASSQDRLAGARSYNEQFF. In nucleotides, the CDR3 is TGCGCCAGCAGCCAAGATCGGCTAGCGGGAGCCCGCTCCTACAATGAGCAGTTCTTC.

The table lists this clone with a count of one. The CDR3, as DNA: TGTGCCAGCTCACCCGCCGTAAGGGGTTTAGGACAGCCCCAGCATTTT. It specifies CASSPAVRGLGQPQHF. This chain links TRBV18 with TRBJ1-5; maybe TRBD1 (5 bases). Between the trimmed V and J ends, which lost 3 bases and 7 bases, there was a span of 19 bases. The CDR3 consists of 16 residues. Germline V gene sequence: CDR1 KGHSH, CDR2 LQKENI. The whole variable domain, remainder taken from reference TRBV18 and TRBJ1-5, is NAGVMQNPRHLVRRRGQEARLRCSPMKGHSHVYWYRQLPEEGLKFMVYLQKENIIDESGMPKERFSAEFPKEGPSILRIQQVVRGDSAAYFCASSPAVRGLGQPQHFGDGTRLSIL.

The chain employs TRBV2 and TRBJ2-7, with no clear D. Trimming stripped 6 bases from V and 3 bases from J, with 6 bases between. Germline assignment: CDR1 SNHLY and CDR2 FYNNEI. This CDR3 contains 11 residues. For the CDR3, the DNA is TGTGCCAGCAGACTGAACTACGAGCAGTACTTC. Encoded protein: CASRLNYEQYF.

This rearrangement joins TRBV5-6 to TRBJ1-2; D possibly corresponds to TRBD1 (6 bases). Germline CDR1 and CDR2: SGHDT and YYEEEE. Trimming removed 4 bases at V and 2 bases at J, with 15 bases between. The CDR3 extends over 15 amino acids. The CDR3 reads CASSRSDSLNYGYTF. CDR3 nucleotide sequence: TGTGCCAGCAGCCGCTCGGACAGCCTAAACTATGGCTACACCTTC.

This clone appeared a single time. CDR3 in amino acids: CASSLALGLAGYEQYF. In nucleotides, the CDR3 is TGTGCCAGCAGCTTAGCGCTGGGGCTAGCGGGGTACGAGCAGTACTTC. The rearrangement uses TRBV7-9 and TRBJ2-7; 9 positions match TRBD2. V shed 0 bases and J 4 bases; nucleotides not matched to a gene: 7. Germline V gene data show CDR1 as SEHNR and CDR2 as FQNEAQ (reference sequence). The CDR3 consists of 16 residues. The full variable domain, completed using reference TRBV7-9 and TRBJ2-7, is DTGVSQNPRHKITKRGQNVTFRCDPISEHNRLYWYRQTLGQGPEFLTYFQNEAQLEKSRLLSDRFSAERPKGSFSTLEIQRTEQGDSAMYLCASSLALGLAGYEQYFGPGTRLTVT.

The V gene is TRBV2, the J gene TRBJ2-1, with a weak D call TRBD2 (6 bases). CDR1 SNHLY and CDR2 FYNNEI come from the germline V gene. The CDR3 is made up of 14 amino acids. V was clipped by 8 bases and J by 4 bases, with 15 bases between them. The CDR3 here is CASAEISGYNEQFF. In DNA form, the CDR3 reads TGTGCCAGCGCGGAGATTAGCGGATACAATGAGCAGTTCTTC.

The chain joins TRBV3-1 (or the pseudogene TRBV3-2) to TRBJ2-7, with TRBD1 identical over 8 bases. The germline CDR1 and CDR2 sequences are LGHDT and YNNKEL (reference sequence). V dropped 4 bases and J dropped 4; count of bases not matched to a gene: 6. The length of the CDR3 is 14 residues. The CDR3 DNA reads as TGTGCCAGCAGCCCCCGGACAGGGTGGTACGAGCAGTACTTC. Amino acid sequence: CASSPRTGWYEQYF.